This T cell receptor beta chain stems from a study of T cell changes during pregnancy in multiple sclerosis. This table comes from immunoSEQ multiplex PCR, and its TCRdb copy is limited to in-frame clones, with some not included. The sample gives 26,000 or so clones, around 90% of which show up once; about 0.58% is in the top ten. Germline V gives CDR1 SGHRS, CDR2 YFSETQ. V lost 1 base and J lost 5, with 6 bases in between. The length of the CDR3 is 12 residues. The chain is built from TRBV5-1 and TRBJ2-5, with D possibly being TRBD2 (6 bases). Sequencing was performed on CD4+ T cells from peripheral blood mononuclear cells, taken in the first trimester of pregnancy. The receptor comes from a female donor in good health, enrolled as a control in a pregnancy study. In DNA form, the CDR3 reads TGCGCCAGCAGCTTGAGCGGGGAGACCCAGTACTTC. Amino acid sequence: CASSLSGETQYF.